This TCR beta chain is drawn from a study of cytomegalovirus exposure and HLA in healthy donors. Although they were nominally healthy when sampled, donors likely had unrecorded immune exposures. This clone occurred a few times. The antigen remains undetermined. The PCR used 60 Vbeta and 13 Jbeta primers. TCRdb's copy holds only in-frame clones and misses some; the assay was immunoSEQ multiplex PCR. The repertoire includes more than 80,000 clones, roughly 74% of them detected once, and over 12% sits in the top ten. CDR1 is SGHRS, CDR2 YFSETQ, per germline. The CDR3 has 15 residues. Losses at the gene ends were 3 bases for V and 1 base for J; bases not matched to a gene: 6. Study-level points and caveats: A later analysis revealed that TCR association rates differed between HLA loci, peaking at DRB1 and bottoming out at HLA-C.

Sample: PBMCs. The source is a woman in her 70s in good health and CMV-seropositive. The chain is built from TRBV5-1 and TRBJ1-1; the match to TRBD1 covers 7 bases. This chain's CDR3 is CASSWTGQTNTEAFF. In DNA form, the CDR3 reads TGCGCCAGCAGCTGGACGGGACAGACGAACACTGAAGCTTTCTTT.